This is a list of T cell receptor beta chains from one sample in a study of T cells after yellow fever vaccination. TCRdb recomputed calls from the 5' RACE reads with MiXCR, one row per CDR3 protein. This sample has approximately 140,000 distinct CDR3 sequences, with 6.5% to 8.5% found just once. Here the sequenced sample was CD4+ T cells sorted from PBMCs, taken 5 days after the yellow fever booster vaccination. The receptors originated from a man aged 30 to 39 who received the YFV17D yellow fever vaccine. Each CDR3 is given without its conserved first and last residue. Each record gives: V gene, J gene, CDR3 protein.

>TRBV29-1|TRBJ2-7
SVAHDEQY
>TRBV7-9|TRBJ2-7
ASSLGEGYEQY
>TRBV5-1|TRBJ2-5
ASSLQSEVVTTQY
>TRBV5-4|TRBJ2-1
ASSLSGTRFQF
>TRBV29-1|TRBJ2-7
SVEWAYSYEQY
>TRBV7-7|TRBJ2-7
ASRGPVRRQY
>TRBV5-1|TRBJ1-1
ASSSSLGLVNTEAF
>TRBV19|TRBJ2-1
ASSIGGSYNEQF
>TRBV20-1|TRBJ2-7
SANSRTSFLEQY
>TRBV30|TRBJ2-7
AWSRQIYEQY
>TRBV7-9|TRBJ2-5
ASSSGQGSETQY
>TRBV20-1|TRBJ2-5
SALTSVAWETQY
>TRBV5-1|TRBJ2-7
ASSSPGGSGTYEQY
>TRBV20-1|TRBJ2-1
SARVIAASRNEQF
>TRBV28|TRBJ2-1
ASKGTSGNNEQF
>TRBV4-1|TRBJ2-5
ASSPTTDQETQY
>TRBV20-1|TRBJ2-4
SASMGGGKNIQY
>TRBV7-2|TRBJ2-3
ASSPKSSSADTQY
>TRBV6-5|TRBJ1-2
ASSLRPGQGGTYGYT
>TRBV7-2|TRBJ2-1
ASSLDLASNEQF
>TRBV5-1|TRBJ2-3
ASSSPGVRTDTQY
>TRBV7-9|TRBJ1-1
ASSLQGLMNTEAF
>TRBV7-3|TRBJ2-1
ASSLNGRLNEQF
>TRBV11-2|TRBJ1-1
ASSLGLQVRWRNTEAF
>TRBV3-1|TRBJ2-3
ASTQRSGRAVTQY
>TRBV18|TRBJ2-2
ASSPPRAGELF
>TRBV12-5|TRBJ2-1
ASGPGLAGAGSYNEQF
>TRBV12-3/TRBV12-4|TRBJ1-1
ASRKYTRGVNTEAF
>TRBV20-1|TRBJ2-1
SARTRAGTYNEQF
>TRBV10-3|TRBJ2-7
AISESSGRAYEQY
>TRBV20-1|TRBJ2-5
SARLAKETQY
>TRBV14|TRBJ2-3
ASSPLAGAADTQY